The 21 T cell receptor beta chains below come from one sample, sequenced in a study of metastatic and nonmetastatic thyroid tumors (dated by TCRdb to the early 2020s). The method behind the library was PCR. Sequenced on an Illumina HiSeq 4000. TCRdb trimmed the raw reads at Q25, called clones with MiXCR and kept productive beta chains. The sample records more than 10,000 clones, 20% to 25% of which are singletons. Roughly 3.9% of the sample belongs to the ten largest clones. None of the patients had been given any treatment before thyroid surgery. The material sequenced was blood. These receptors were taken from a female donor with papillary thyroid cancer or a benign thyroid nodule (not recorded which). Some clones in this sample may be carry-over from other donors' samples.

The sample holds many counts of this clone. V and J are TRBV20-1 and TRBJ1-4, with D unclear. Germline V CDR1 and CDR2: DFQATT, SNEGSKA (reference sequence). The CDR3 runs 15 residues. V gave up 3 bases and J gave up 7 bases, with 18 bases separating them. CDR3 residues: CSASAGPGGIEKLFF. The CDR3 coding sequence is TGCAGTGCTAGTGCCGGACCCGGAGGAATTGAAAAACTGTTTTTT.

Many counts were recorded for this clone. This chain connects TRBV10-1 to TRBJ1-5, with 10 bases aligning to TRBD1. The CDR3 runs to 19 residues. In germline, CDR1 is WNHNN, CDR2 SYGVQD (reference sequence). Trimming took 7 bases from V and 1 from J; bases not matched to a gene: 16. The CDR3 region has the DNA TGCGCCAGCATCTCGATTCGGGACAGGGGACCGAGGAGCAATCAGCCCCAGCATTTT. This gives the protein CASISIRDRGPRSNQPQHF.

This clone was seen many times. The chain employs TRBV19 and TRBJ2-4; 7 positions match TRBD1. This CDR3 region has 14 residues. CDR1 and CDR2 from the germline V gene are LNHDA and SQIVND (reference sequence). V shed 5 bases and J 6 bases; nucleotides not matched to a gene: 7. CDR3 sequence (DNA): TGTGCCAGTAGTGTTAGACAGGGTATAAACATTCAGTACTTC. Residues: CASSVRQGINIQYF.

This clone was seen ten or more times. The chain links TRBV7-9 to TRBJ2-5; perhaps D is TRBD1 or TRBD2 (5 bases each). V was pared by 7 bases and J by 9 bases, with 18 bases between. Germline V gene lookup returns CDR1 SEHNR and CDR2 FQNEAQ (reference sequence). CDR3 length: 13 amino acids. CDR3 in amino acids: CASTDGTLGAQYF. CDR3 bases: TGTGCCAGCACCGACGGTACCTTGGGGGCCCAGTACTTC. Full variable domain (outside the CDR3, taken from reference TRBV7-9 and TRBJ2-5): DTGVSQNPRHKITKRGQNVTFRCDPISEHNRLYWYRQTLGQGPEFLTYFQNEAQLEKSRLLSDRFSAERPKGSFSTLEIQRTEQGDSAMYLCASTDGTLGAQYFGPGTRLLVL.

This clone occurred many times. The chain is built from TRBV7-3 and TRBJ2-5; D might be TRBD1 or TRBD2, each matching 5 bases. V was clipped by 4 bases and J by 4 bases, with 16 bases between them. The CDR3 has 15 residues. Germline loops: CDR1 SGHTA, CDR2 FQGTGA. The DNA for the CDR3 is TGTGCCAGCAGCTCCTCAGGGAGCGTTGGAGAGACCCAGTACTTC. It translates to CASSSSGSVGETQYF. The full variable domain, rest sourced from reference TRBV7-3 and TRBJ2-5, is GAGVSQTPSNKVTEKGKYVELRCDPISGHTALYWYRQSLGQGPEFLIYFQGTGAADDSGLPNDRFFAVRPEGSVSTLKIQRTERGDSAVYLCASSSSGSVGETQYFGPGTRLLVL.

This clone was recorded at least ten times. The CDR3 bases are TGCAGTGCTAGAGAGCGGGATACGCAGTATTTT. Amino acids: CSARERDTQYF. V and J are TRBV20-1 and TRBJ2-3; D not certain. Trimming took 0 bases from V and 6 from J, leaving 4 bases between them. The germline gives CDR1 DFQATT, CDR2 SNEGSKA (reference sequence). The CDR3 has 11 residues.

Sample share makes this clone medium-sized. The gene calls are TRBV20-1 and TRBJ2-7, with 11 bases aligning to TRBD1. The germline gives CDR1 DFQATT, CDR2 SNEGSKA (reference sequence). The CDR3 spans 14 residues. V lost 1 base, J lost 3 bases, and 2 bases stayed unmatched. CDR3 DNA sequence: TGCAGTGCTAGAGTTGGGACAGGGGGCTACGAGCAGTACTTC. Amino acids: CSARVGTGGYEQYF.

This clone was observed many times. This sample also contains other DNA sequences that code for the same CDR3. This CDR3 reads CASSGQAVAGELFF. The CDR3, as DNA: TGTGCCAGCAGCGGTCAGGCTGTGGCCGGGGAGCTGTTTTTT. The J gene is TRBJ2-2, the V gene TRBV5-6, with unresolved D. Germline CDR1 is SGHDT and CDR2 is YYEEEE. V shed 4 bases and J shed 6 bases, with 13 bases lying between them. This CDR3 contains 14 residues.

V and J are TRBV2 and TRBJ2-1, with 8 bases matching TRBD1. V shed 6 bases, J shed 4 bases, and the junction held 20 bases outside the gene matches. CDR3 size: 19 residues. Germline V gene sequence: CDR1 SNHLY, CDR2 FYNNEI. The CDR3 DNA reads as TGTGCCAGCAGGGAATTTAACACGGGACAGGTGAGATCATACAATGAGCAGTTCTTC. Protein product: CASREFNTGQVRSYNEQFF.

This clone has a count of ten or more. The gene calls are TRBV7-9 and TRBJ2-5, with a tentative D call TRBD2 (6 bases). Per germline, CDR1 SEHNR and CDR2 FQNEAQ (reference sequence). V was pared by 2 bases and J by 5 bases, with 12 bases between. This CDR3 is built from 14 residues. The CDR3 region is CASSLTGESETQYF. CDR3 DNA: TGTGCCAGCAGCTTAACGGGAGAGTCGGAGACCCAGTACTTC.

This clone was seen repeatedly, ten times or more. The gene calls are TRBV5-4 and TRBJ1-1; maybe TRBD1 (5 bases). V lost 2 bases to trimming and J lost 0 bases, with 14 bases between them. The CDR3 has 16 amino acids. In germline, CDR1 is SGHNT, CDR2 YYREEE (reference sequence). In DNA, the CDR3 is TGTGCCAGCAGCTTTTTGATGGGGGGAATGAACACTGAAGCTTTCTTT. Translation: CASSFLMGGMNTEAFF. The full variable domain, with the rest looked up from reference TRBV5-4 and TRBJ1-1, is ETGVTQSPTHLIKTRGQQVTLRCSSQSGHNTVSWYQQALGQGPQFIFQYYREEENGRGNFPPRFSGLQFPNYSSELNVNALELDDSALYLCASSFLMGGMNTEAFFGQGTRLTVV.

The J gene is TRBJ2-2, the V gene TRBV28; D is unresolved. V lost 8 bases and J 0 bases, leaving 7 bases between the germline ends. Germline V gene sequence: CDR1 MDHEN, CDR2 SYDVKM. CDR3 size: 13 residues. The CDR3 reads CASGGANTGELFF. Written as DNA, the CDR3 is TGTGCCAGCGGCGGCGCGAACACCGGGGAGCTGTTTTTT.

This clone is medium-sized by share. Within the sample, other DNA sequences also encode this same CDR3. V and J are TRBV6-1 and TRBJ2-2; 8 bases line up with TRBD2. The CDR3 is 16 residues long. V gave up 6 bases and J gave up 10 bases; unmatched junction bases: 16. Germline CDR1 and CDR2: MNHNS and SASEGT. CDR3 residues: CASRKPGLGLREELFF. CDR3 sequence (DNA): TGTGCCAGCAGGAAGCCGGGACTAGGATTAAGGGAGGAGCTGTTTTTT.

The V gene is TRBV19, the J gene TRBJ1-2; 9 bases align to TRBD1. This CDR3 contains 13 residues. The V gene's germline CDR1 is LNHDA and CDR2 SQIVND (reference sequence). After removal of 7 bases from V and 4 bases from J, the junction contained 4 bases not matched to a gene. CDR3 nucleotides: TGTGCCAGTAACCAGGACAGGGGCTATGGCTACACCTTC. It encodes CASNQDRGYGYTF.

This clone is a singleton in its sample. The chain combines TRBV6-2 or TRBV6-3 with TRBJ2-7; the match to TRBD2 covers 11 bases. The CDR3 consists of 19 residues. Trimming cost V 2 bases and J 0 bases; bases outside gene matches: 12. The germline V gene has CDR1 MNHEY and CDR2 SVGEGT. CDR3 amino acids: CASSYVTSGIGITSYEQYF. CDR3 bases: TGTGCCAGCAGTTACGTGACTAGCGGGATCGGTATCACCTCCTACGAGCAGTACTTC.

This rearrangement joins TRBV19 to TRBJ2-5; D might be TRBD1 (6 bases). Germline-derived CDR1 and CDR2 are LNHDA and SQIVND (reference sequence). The V and J ends lost 3 bases and 2 bases respectively, with 10 bases between them. The CDR3 loop spans 14 amino acids. In DNA form, the CDR3 reads TGTGCCAGTAGTATTTGGGGGCGTCAAGAGACCCAGTACTTC. Translated, it gives CASSIWGRQETQYF.

This clone has ten or more counts. The chain links TRBV9 to TRBJ2-1, with 7 nucleotides matching TRBD2. The CDR3 is 16 residues long. The V segment lost 1 base and the J segment 6 bases; nucleotides outside the gene matches: 10. Germline V lookup: CDR1 SGDLS, CDR2 YYNGEE. CDR3 region: CASSVTAGVGSNEQFF. The CDR3 region has the DNA TGTGCCAGCAGCGTAACCGCGGGAGTCGGGAGCAATGAGCAGTTCTTC. The full variable domain, in which reference TRBV9 and TRBJ2-1 provide the parts outside the CDR3, is DSGVTQTPKHLITATGQRVTLRCSPRSGDLSVYWYQQSLDQGLQFLIQYYNGEERAKGNILERFSAQQFPDLHSELNLSSLELGDSALYFCASSVTAGVGSNEQFFGPGTRLTVL.

Note on this clone: Without the conserved terminal phenylalanine or tryptophan, this CDR3 likely stems from a read error. The DNA is omitted, as the CDR3 cannot be located on it reliably, and the CDR3 follows TCRdb's listing. This chain links TRBV7-2 with TRBJ2-4; the table's D gene call, TRBD2, was not cross checked with the DNA. The length of the CDR3 is 8 amino acids, counting both ends. Per the germline V gene, CDR1 is SGHTA and CDR2 is FQGNSA. This CDR3 reads CASSKTSG.

This clone was observed at least ten times. This sample includes further DNA sequences coding for the same CDR3. The V and J genes are TRBV20-1 and TRBJ2-1, with D possibly matching TRBD2 (5 bases). V shed 4 bases and J shed 1 base, with 11 bases lying between them. The CDR3 sequence is 14 residues long. CDR1 and CDR2 (germline): DFQATT, SNEGSKA (reference sequence). The CDR3 nucleotides read TGCAGTGCTACCTACCCGGGGTCCTACAATGAGCAGTTCTTC. This encodes CSATYPGSYNEQFF.

The CDR3 DNA is TGCGCCAGCAGTCCCGGACAGATTGGCACAGATACGCAGTATTTT. This codes for CASSPGQIGTDTQYF. The chain carries TRBV5-1 and TRBJ2-3; D possibly corresponds to TRBD1 (6 bases). This CDR3 contains 15 residues. V lost 5 bases and J lost 1, with 14 bases in between. Germline-derived CDR1 and CDR2 are SGHRS and YFSETQ. Supplemented by reference TRBV5-1 and TRBJ2-3, the full variable domain reads KAGVTQTPRYLIKTRGQQVTLSCSPISGHRSVSWYQQTPGQGLQFLFEYFSETQRNKGNFPGRFSGRQFSNSRSEMNVSTLELGDSALYLCASSPGQIGTDTQYFGPGTRLTVL.

This clone was counted many times. The V gene is TRBV5-1, the J gene TRBJ1-4; D call uncertain. CDR3 length equals 15 residues. The V end was cut by 4 bases, the J end by 3 bases, with 13 bases between. Germline-derived CDR1 and CDR2 are SGHRS and YFSETQ. CDR3 sequence reads: CASSPQPGSNEKLFF. CDR3 nucleotide sequence: TGCGCCAGCAGCCCACAGCCCGGATCTAATGAAAAACTGTTTTTT.